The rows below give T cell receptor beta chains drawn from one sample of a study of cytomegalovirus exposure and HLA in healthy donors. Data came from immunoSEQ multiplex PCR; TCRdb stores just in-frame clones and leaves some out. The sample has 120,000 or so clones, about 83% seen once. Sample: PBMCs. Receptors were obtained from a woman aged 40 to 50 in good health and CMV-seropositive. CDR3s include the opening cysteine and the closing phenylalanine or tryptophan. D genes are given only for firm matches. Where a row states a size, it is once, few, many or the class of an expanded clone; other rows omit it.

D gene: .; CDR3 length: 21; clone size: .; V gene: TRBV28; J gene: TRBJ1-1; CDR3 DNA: TGTGCCAGCAGACCAACCTTCTCCGGGGGGACGAGTGGGGGGATATACACTGAAGCTTTCTTT; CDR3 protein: CASRPTFSGGTSGGIYTEAFF
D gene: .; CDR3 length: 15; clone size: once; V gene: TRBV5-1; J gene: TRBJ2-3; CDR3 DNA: TGCGCCAGCAGCGACTCGACCTCACTAGTAGATACGCAGTATTTT; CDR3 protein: CASSDSTSLVDTQYF
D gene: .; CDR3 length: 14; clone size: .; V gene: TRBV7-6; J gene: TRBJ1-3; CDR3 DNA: TGTGCCAGCAGCGGAGGCCGCTCTGGAAACACCATATATTTT; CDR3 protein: CASSGGRSGNTIYF
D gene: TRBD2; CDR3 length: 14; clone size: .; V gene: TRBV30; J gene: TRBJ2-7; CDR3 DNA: TGTGCCTGGAGGATCCTAGCGGGAGTTTCCGAGCAGTACTTC; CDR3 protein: CAWRILAGVSEQYF
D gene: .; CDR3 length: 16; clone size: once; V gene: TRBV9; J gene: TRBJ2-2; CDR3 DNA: TGTGCCAGCAGCGCCCAACTAGAGGGTGGCGCCGGGGAGCTGTTTTTT; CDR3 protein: CASSAQLEGGAGELFF
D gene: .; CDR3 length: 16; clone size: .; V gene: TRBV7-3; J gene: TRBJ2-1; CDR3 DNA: TGTGCCAGCAGTCCGCCGGGGGGCGGCCTACACAATGAGCAGTTCTTC; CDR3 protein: CASSPPGGGLHNEQFF
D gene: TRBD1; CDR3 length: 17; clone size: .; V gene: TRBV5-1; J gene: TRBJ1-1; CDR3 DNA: TGCGCCAGCAGCCCTGGAGCCTCACAGGGGGCAGGGACTGAAGCTTTCTTT; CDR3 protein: CASSPGASQGAGTEAFF
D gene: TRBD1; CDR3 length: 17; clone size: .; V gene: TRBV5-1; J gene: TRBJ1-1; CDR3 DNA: TGCGCCAGCAGCTTGGGACAGGGAAAACCCATGAACACTGAAGCTTTCTTT; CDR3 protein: CASSLGQGKPMNTEAFF
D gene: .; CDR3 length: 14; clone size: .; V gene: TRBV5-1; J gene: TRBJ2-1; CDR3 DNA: TGCGCCAGCAGCCTTAGCGGCAACTACAATGAGCAGTTCTTC; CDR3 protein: CASSLSGNYNEQFF
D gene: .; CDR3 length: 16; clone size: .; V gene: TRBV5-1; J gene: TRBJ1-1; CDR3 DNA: TGCGCCAGCAGCTTGTACGTTGCAGGGATGAACACTGAAGCTTTCTTT; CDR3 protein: CASSLYVAGMNTEAFF
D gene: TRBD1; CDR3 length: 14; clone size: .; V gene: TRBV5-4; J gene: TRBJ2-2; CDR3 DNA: TGTGCCAGCAGCTTTCAGGACAGGGCGCGGGAGCTGTTTTTT; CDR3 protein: CASSFQDRARELFF
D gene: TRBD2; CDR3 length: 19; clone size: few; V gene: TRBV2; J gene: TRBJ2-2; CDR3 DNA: TGTGCCATCAAACCCGGGACTAGCGGGTATGGGGAAACGGACGGGGAGCTGTTTTTT; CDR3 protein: CAIKPGTSGYGETDGELFF
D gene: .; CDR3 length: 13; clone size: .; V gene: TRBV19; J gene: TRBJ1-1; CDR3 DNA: TGTGCCAGTATCAGGGCACCGAACACTGAAGCTTTCTTT; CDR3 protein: CASIRAPNTEAFF
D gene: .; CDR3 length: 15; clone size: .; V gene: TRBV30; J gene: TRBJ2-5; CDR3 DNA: TGTGCCTGGAGTGTGCCCGGCAGCGGCCAAGAGACCCAGTACTTC; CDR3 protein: CAWSVPGSGQETQYF
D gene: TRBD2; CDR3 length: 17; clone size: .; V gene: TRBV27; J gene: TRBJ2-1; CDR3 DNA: TGTGCCAGCAGTTTAGGGCTAGCGGGGAGCTCCTACAATGAGCAGTTCTTC; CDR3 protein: CASSLGLAGSSYNEQFF
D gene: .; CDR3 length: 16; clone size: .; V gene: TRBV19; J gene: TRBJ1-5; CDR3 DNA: TGTGCCAGTAGGTCACCGGAGGGGCCCAAGTATCAGCCCCAGCATTTT; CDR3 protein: CASRSPEGPKYQPQHF
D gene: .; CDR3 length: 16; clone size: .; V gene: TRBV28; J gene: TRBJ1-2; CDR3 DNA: TGTGCCAGCAGTTTCTTGGTGCACTTAGCTAACTATGGCTACACCTTC; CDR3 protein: CASSFLVHLANYGYTF
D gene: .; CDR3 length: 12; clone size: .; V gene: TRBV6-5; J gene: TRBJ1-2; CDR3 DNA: TGTGCCAGCAGGAGCGAAAACTATGGCTACACCTTC; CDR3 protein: CASRSENYGYTF
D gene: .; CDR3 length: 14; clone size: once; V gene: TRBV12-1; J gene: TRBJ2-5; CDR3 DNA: TGTGCCAGCAGCTCTGGACTAGCGGAAGAGACCCAGTACTTC; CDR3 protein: CASSSGLAEETQYF
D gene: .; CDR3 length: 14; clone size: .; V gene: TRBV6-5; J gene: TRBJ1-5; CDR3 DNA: TGTGCCAGCAGGGCGACAGGAGTCAATCAGCCCCAGCATTTT; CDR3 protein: CASRATGVNQPQHF
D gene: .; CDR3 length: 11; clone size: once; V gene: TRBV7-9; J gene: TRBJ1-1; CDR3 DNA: TGTGCCAGCAGCTCAAACACTGAAGCTTTCTTT; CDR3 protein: CASSSNTEAFF
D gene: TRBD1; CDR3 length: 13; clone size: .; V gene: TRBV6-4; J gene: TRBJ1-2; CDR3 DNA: TGTGCCAGCAGCGCCAGACAGGGGAACGGCTACACCTTC; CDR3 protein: CASSARQGNGYTF
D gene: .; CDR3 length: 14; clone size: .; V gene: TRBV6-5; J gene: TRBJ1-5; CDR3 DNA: TGTGCCAGCAGTTATGCCCAGGGAGGTCAGCCCCAGCATTTT; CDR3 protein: CASSYAQGGQPQHF
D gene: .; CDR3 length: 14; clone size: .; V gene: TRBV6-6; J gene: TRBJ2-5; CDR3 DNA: TGTGCCAGCAGTTACGACCCAGGACAAGAGACCCAGTACTTC; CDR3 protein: CASSYDPGQETQYF
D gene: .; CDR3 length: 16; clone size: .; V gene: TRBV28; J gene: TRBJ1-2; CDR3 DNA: TGTGCCAGCAGTTTATTCGGGGGGGAGGGAGGCTACGGCTACACCTTC; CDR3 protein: CASSLFGGEGGYGYTF
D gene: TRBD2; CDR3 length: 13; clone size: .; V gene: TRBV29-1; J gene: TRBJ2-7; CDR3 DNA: TGCAGCGTTGTGCCCAGCGGGATTGGCGAGCAGTACTTC; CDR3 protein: CSVVPSGIGEQYF
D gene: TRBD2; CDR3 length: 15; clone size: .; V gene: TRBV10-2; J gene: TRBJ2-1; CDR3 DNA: TGCGCCAGCAGGGGGCTAGCGGGAGGGCCCCATGAGCAGTTCTTC; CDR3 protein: CASRGLAGGPHEQFF
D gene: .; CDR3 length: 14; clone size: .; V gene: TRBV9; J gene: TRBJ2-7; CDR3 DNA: TGTGCCAGCAGCGTAGGAACAGGGATCCACGAGCAGTACTTC; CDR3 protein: CASSVGTGIHEQYF
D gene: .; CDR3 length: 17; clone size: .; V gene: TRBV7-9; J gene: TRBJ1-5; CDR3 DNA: TGTGCCAGCAGCTTAGGGAGAGGCGGAAGCGGCAATCAGCCCCAGCATTTT; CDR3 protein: CASSLGRGGSGNQPQHF
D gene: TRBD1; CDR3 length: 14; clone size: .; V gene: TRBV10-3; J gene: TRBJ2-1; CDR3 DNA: TGTGCCATCAAACCGGGACAGGGGTACAATGAGCAGTTCTTC; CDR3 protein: CAIKPGQGYNEQFF
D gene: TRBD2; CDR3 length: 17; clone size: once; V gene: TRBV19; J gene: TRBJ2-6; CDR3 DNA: TGTGCCAGTAGTGGGGGGGACGGACTGTCTGGGGCCAACGTCCTGACTTTC; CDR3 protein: CASSGGDGLSGANVLTF
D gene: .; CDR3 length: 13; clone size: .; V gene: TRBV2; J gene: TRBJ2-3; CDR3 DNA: TGTGCCAGCAGTGAAAAAGGGGCGAATACGCAGTATTTT; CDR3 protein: CASSEKGANTQYF
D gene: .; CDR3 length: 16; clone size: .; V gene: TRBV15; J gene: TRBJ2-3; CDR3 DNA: TGTGCCACCAGCAGGTTACAGGGTGGCCTGACAGATACGCAGTATTTT; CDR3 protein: CATSRLQGGLTDTQYF
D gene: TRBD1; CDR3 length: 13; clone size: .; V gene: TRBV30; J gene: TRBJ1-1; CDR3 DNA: TGTGCCTGGAGCATTGACAGGGAAACTGAAGCTTTCTTT; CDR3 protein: CAWSIDRETEAFF
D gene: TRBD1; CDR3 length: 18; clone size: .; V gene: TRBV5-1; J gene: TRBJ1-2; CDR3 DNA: TGCGCCAGCAGCTTGGCCTTTGCAGGGGGTTACGGGATGAAGGGCTACACCTTC; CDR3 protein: CASSLAFAGGYGMKGYTF
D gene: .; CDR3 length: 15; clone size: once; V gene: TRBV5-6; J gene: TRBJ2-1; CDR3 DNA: TGTGCCAGCAGCCAAAATCCGGGTCCTTCCGATGAGCAGTTCTTC; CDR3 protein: CASSQNPGPSDEQFF
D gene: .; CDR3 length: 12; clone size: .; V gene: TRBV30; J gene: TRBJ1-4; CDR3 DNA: TGTGCCTGGAGCAGGGGAAGTGAAAAACTGTTTTTT; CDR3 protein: CAWSRGSEKLFF
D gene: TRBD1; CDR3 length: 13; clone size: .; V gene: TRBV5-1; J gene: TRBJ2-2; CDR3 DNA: TGCGCCAGCAGACAGGGGAGCACCGGGGAGCTGTTTTTT; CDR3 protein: CASRQGSTGELFF
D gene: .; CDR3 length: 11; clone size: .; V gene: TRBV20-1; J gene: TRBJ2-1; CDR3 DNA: TGCAGTGCTAGAGATATGGCTAGTGAGTTCTTC; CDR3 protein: CSARDMASEFF
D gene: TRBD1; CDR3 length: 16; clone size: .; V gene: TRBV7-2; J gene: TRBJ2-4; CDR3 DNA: TGTGCCAGCAGCTTAGGACAGGGGGTAGGCAAAAACATTCAGTACTTC; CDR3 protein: CASSLGQGVGKNIQYF
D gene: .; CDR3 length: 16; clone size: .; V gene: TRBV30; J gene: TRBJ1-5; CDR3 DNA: TGTGCCTGGTCCCCGGGACTTCTTCCCTATAATCAGCCCCAGCATTTT; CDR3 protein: CAWSPGLLPYNQPQHF
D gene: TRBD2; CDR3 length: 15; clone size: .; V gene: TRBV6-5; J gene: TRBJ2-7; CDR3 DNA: TGTGCCAGCAGCGCCCGTACTAGCGGCTCCTACGAGCAGTACTTC; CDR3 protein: CASSARTSGSYEQYF
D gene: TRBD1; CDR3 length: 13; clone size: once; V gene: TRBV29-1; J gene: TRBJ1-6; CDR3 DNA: TGCAGCGTTTACAGGGGTATGAATTCACCCCTCCACTTT; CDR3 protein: CSVYRGMNSPLHF
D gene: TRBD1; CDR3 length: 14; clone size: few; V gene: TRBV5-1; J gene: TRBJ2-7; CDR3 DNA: TGCGCCAGCAGCTTGGACAGGGGGGCCTACGAGCAGTACTTC; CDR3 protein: CASSLDRGAYEQYF
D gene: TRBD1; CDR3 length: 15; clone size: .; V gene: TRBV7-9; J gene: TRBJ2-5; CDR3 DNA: TGTGCCAGCAGCTTAAGGACAGGGAGGTACGAGACCCAGTACTTC; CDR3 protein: CASSLRTGRYETQYF
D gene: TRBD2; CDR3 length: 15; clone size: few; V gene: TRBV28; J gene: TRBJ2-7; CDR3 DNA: TGTGCCAGCAGACGAGGACTAGCGGGTTCCTACGAGCAGTACTTC; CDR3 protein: CASRRGLAGSYEQYF
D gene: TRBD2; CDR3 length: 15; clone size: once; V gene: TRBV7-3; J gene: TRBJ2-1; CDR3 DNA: TGTGCCAGCAGTCTAGGGGCTAGCGGGAATAGTGAGCAGTTCTTC; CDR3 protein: CASSLGASGNSEQFF
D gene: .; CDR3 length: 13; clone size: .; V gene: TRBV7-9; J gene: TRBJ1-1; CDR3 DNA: TGTGCCAGCAGCCCACCTACGAACACTGAAGCTTTCTTT; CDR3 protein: CASSPPTNTEAFF
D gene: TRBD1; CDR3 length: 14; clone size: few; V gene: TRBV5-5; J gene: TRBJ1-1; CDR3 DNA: TGTGCCAGCAGCTCAGACAGGGGGAAAACTGAAGCTTTCTTT; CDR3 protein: CASSSDRGKTEAFF
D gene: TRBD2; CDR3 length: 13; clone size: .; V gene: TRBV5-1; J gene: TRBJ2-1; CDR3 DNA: TGCGCCAGCAGCTATAGCGGGAGCGGTGAGCAGTTCTTC; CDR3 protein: CASSYSGSGEQFF
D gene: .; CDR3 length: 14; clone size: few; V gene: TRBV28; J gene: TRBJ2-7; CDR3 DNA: TGTGCCAGCAGTTCGACAGGACTTAATTACGAGCAGTACTTC; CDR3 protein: CASSSTGLNYEQYF